The 17 T cell receptor beta chains reported below all come from one sample, sequenced in a study of CD8 T cells in ankylosing spondylitis. TCRdb called the 5' RACE reads again in MiXCR, with one record for every CDR3 protein. In the table there are about 500,000 distinct CDR3 sequences, under 5.5% of which are singletons. Antigens for these TCRs are unknown. The study, taken as a whole, reports: In ankylosing spondylitis blood, a motif of about 8 highly homologous TCR beta variants appeared characteristic.

The sequenced material came from blood, either unsorted or a sorted T cell fraction (not recorded which). These receptors originate from a male donor with ankylosing spondylitis.

Notes on this clonotype: Since a much larger clone is just one base distant, this may be a read error. This sequence joins TRBV29-1 and TRBJ2-7, with 9 positions matching TRBD1. Looked up from germline, CDR1 is SQVTM and CDR2 is ANQGSEA. The CDR3 covers 12 residues. CDR3 sequence reads: CSFRDRDYEQCF. CDR3 nucleotides: TGCAGCTTCCGGGACAGGGACTACGAGCAGTGCTTC.

The chain has TRBV20-1 and TRBJ2-3; TRBD2 is a possible D gene (6 bases). The germline V and J ends were trimmed by 0 bases and 2 bases, with 15 bases remaining between them. The CDR3 has 16 residues. Germline V gene lookup returns CDR1 DFQATT and CDR2 SNEGSKA (reference sequence). The CDR3 sequence: CSARDLSGWVTDTQYF. The CDR3, as DNA: TGCAGTGCTAGAGACCTTAGCGGCTGGGTCACAGATACGCAGTATTTT.

This clonotype was seen many times. The J gene is TRBJ2-7, the V gene TRBV5-1; D might be TRBD1 (6 bases). Deletions cut 0 bases from V and 4 bases from J, with 11 bases between. Germline lookup yields CDR1 SGHRS and CDR2 YFSETQ. The CDR3 extends over 14 amino acids. The CDR3 reads CASSLGGTQYEQYF. The CDR3 DNA sequence: TGCGCCAGCAGCTTGGGAGGGACACAATACGAGCAGTACTTC. Full variable domain (remainder filled in from reference TRBV5-1 and TRBJ2-7): KAGVTQTPRYLIKTRGQQVTLSCSPISGHRSVSWYQQTPGQGLQFLFEYFSETQRNKGNFPGRFSGRQFSNSRSEMNVSTLELGDSALYLCASSLGGTQYEQYFGPGTRLTVT.

This clonotype was found many times. The rearrangement joins TRBV6-5 to TRBJ2-5, with a tentative D call TRBD2 (5 bases). CDR1 is MNHEY, CDR2 SVGAGI, per germline. There are 14 residues in the CDR3. Deletions cut 1 base from V and 1 base from J, with 7 bases between. CDR3 sequence: CASSYYAGQETQYF. The CDR3 DNA is TGTGCCAGCAGTTACTATGCGGGCCAAGAGACCCAGTACTTC.

This clonotype was seen many times. The CDR3 nucleotides read TGTGCCAGCAGCCGACGGGACGGAGTCTACGAGCAGTACTTC. This sequence encodes CASSRRDGVYEQYF. The V call is TRBV7-2, the J call TRBJ2-7; either TRBD1 or TRBD2 may supply D (5 bases each). This CDR3 is built from 14 residues. V shed 5 bases and J shed 3 bases, with 14 bases lying between them. CDR1 and CDR2 from the germline V gene are SGHTA and FQGNSA.

This clonotype was observed many times. The rearrangement joins TRBV20-1 to TRBJ2-7; the D is unclear. The CDR3 sequence is 14 residues long. Germline lookup yields CDR1 DFQATT and CDR2 SNEGSKA (reference sequence). Trimming left V 0 bases short and J 3 bases short, with 12 bases between. The CDR3 DNA follows: TGCAGTGCTAGAGATCTGGCAGGCCGCTACGAGCAGTACTTC. Protein sequence: CSARDLAGRYEQYF.

There are many counts of this clonotype. The chain has TRBV7-9 and TRBJ2-2, with no clear D. Germline CDR1 is SEHNR and CDR2 is FQNEAQ (reference sequence). The CDR3 loop spans 14 amino acids. V lost 0 bases and J lost 11, with 13 bases in between. The CDR3 DNA is TGTGCCAGCAGCTTAGCGCTGGGGATAGGAGAGCTGTTTTTT. Translated, it gives CASSLALGIGELFF.

In this sample, this clonotype turned up many times. The chain has TRBV5-1 and TRBJ2-5; 8 nucleotides line up with TRBD1. V dropped 3 bases and J dropped 2; count of bases not matched to a gene: 6. CDR3 length: 15 amino acids. Germline values: CDR1 SGHRS, CDR2 YFSETQ. The CDR3, as DNA: TGCGCCAGCAGCTCCGACAGGGGCTGGCAAGAGACCCAGTACTTC. It is translated as CASSSDRGWQETQYF.

The sample holds a few counts of this clonotype. The chain carries TRBV6-2 or TRBV6-3 and TRBJ1-1; no reliable D call. Trimming took off 7 bases at V and 11 bases at J, with 17 bases between the two ends. In germline, CDR1 is MNHEY, CDR2 SVGEGT. The CDR3 has 12 residues. The CDR3, as DNA: TGTGCCAGCACCCACTCCGGCAGGCGGGCTTTCTTT. Its protein is CASTHSGRRAFF.

The chain joins TRBV28 to TRBJ2-4; 8 bases line up with TRBD2. The trim removed 6 bases at V and 6 bases at J, leaving 10 bases unmatched. In germline, CDR1 is MDHEN, CDR2 SYDVKM. This CDR3 comprises 15 residues. The CDR3: CASSSGLAWSNIQYF. The CDR3 DNA sequence: TGTGCCAGCAGCTCCGGACTAGCTTGGTCAAACATTCAGTACTTC.

Ten or more counts support this clonotype. V usage is TRBV20-1 and J usage is TRBJ1-1; D is unclear. V was trimmed by 6 bases and J by 0 bases, leaving 11 bases between them. This CDR3 comprises 13 residues. Germline V lookup: CDR1 DFQATT, CDR2 SNEGSKA (reference sequence). CDR3 amino acids: CSAVRDLNTEAFF. Here the CDR3 DNA reads TGCAGTGCGGTCCGAGACCTGAACACTGAAGCTTTCTTT.

The sample holds many counts of this clonotype. This chain joins TRBV29-1 and TRBJ2-1, with 11 bases that match TRBD2. Germline V gene data show CDR1 as SQVTM and CDR2 as ANQGSEA. The length of the CDR3 is 14 residues. With V trimmed by 4 bases and J by 12 bases, 11 bases remained unmatched. The CDR3 loop reads CSVGLAGGQARQFF. As DNA, the CDR3 is TGCAGCGTTGGCCTAGCGGGAGGCCAGGCCCGGCAGTTCTTC.

V gene TRBV5-5 combines with J gene TRBJ2-3, with a weak D call TRBD2 (5 bases). Germline assignment: CDR1 SGHKS and CDR2 YYEKEE (reference sequence). V shed 4 bases and J shed 0 bases, with 12 bases lying between them. The CDR3 runs 15 residues. This CDR3 is CASSPEGTSTDTQYF. The CDR3 nucleotides are TGTGCCAGCAGCCCCGAGGGTACGAGCACAGATACGCAGTATTTT.

The chain uses TRBV7-2 and TRBJ1-5; unclear D gene. The CDR3 totals 14 residues. Trimming took 1 base from V and 9 from J, leaving 13 bases between them. Looked up from germline, CDR1 is SGHTA and CDR2 is FQGNSA. The chain's CDR3 is CASSLEAEFTPQHF. The CDR3, as DNA: TGTGCCAGCAGCTTAGAAGCGGAGTTTACGCCCCAGCATTTT.

This clonotype was detected ten times or more. The CDR3 coding sequence is TGCAGCGTTGAACAGGGAACAGATACGCAGTATTTT. This gives the protein CSVEQGTDTQYF. The chain recombines TRBV29-1 with TRBJ2-3, with D possibly being TRBD1 (5 bases). This CDR3 region has 12 residues. The V end was cut by 2 bases, the J end by 3 bases, with 6 bases between. Germline V gene sequence: CDR1 SQVTM, CDR2 ANQGSEA.

This clonotype was counted many times. The chain combines TRBV6-5 with TRBJ2-3; the D gene is possibly TRBD1 (5 bases). CDR1 is MNHEY and CDR2 is SVGAGI in the germline V gene. The CDR3 is made up of 11 amino acids. V was trimmed by 7 bases and J by 9 bases, leaving 11 bases between them. The CDR3 sequence: CASKTGFTQYF. The DNA for the CDR3 is TGTGCCAGCAAAACAGGTTTCACGCAGTATTTT.

This clonotype was observed at least ten times. The V and J genes are TRBV11-2 and TRBJ1-2, with TRBD1 as a possible D gene (5 bases). Between the trimmed V and J ends, which lost 0 bases and 13 bases, there was a span of 12 bases. The germline gives CDR1 SGHAT, CDR2 FQNNGV. This CDR3 is 12 amino acids long. The CDR3 bases are TGTGCCAGCAGCTTAGATCTCGACCAGGGCACCTTC. Protein sequence: CASSLDLDQGTF.